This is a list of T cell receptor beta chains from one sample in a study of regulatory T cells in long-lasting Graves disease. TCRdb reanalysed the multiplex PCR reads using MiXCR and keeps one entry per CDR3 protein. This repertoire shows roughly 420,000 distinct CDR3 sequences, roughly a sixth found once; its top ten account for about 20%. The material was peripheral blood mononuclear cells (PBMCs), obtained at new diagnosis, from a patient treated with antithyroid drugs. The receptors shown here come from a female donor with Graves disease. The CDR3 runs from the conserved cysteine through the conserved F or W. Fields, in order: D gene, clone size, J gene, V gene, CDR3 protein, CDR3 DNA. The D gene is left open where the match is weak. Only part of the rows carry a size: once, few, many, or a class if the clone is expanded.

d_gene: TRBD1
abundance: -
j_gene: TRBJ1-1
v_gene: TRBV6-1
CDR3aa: CASFTGVWGTEASF
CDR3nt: TGTGCCAGTTTTACAGGGGTGTGGGGCACTGAAGCTTCCTTT

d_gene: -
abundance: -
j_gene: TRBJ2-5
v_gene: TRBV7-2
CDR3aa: CASSFLYRASGFQETQYF
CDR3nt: TGTGCCAGCAGCTTCCTCTACAGGGCTAGCGGCTTCCAAGAGACCCAGTACTTC

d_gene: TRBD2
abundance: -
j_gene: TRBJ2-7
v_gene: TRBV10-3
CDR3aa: CALPERTRSKSSSYEQYF
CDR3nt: TGTGCCCTCCCGGAGCGGACTAGGTCAAAATCCAGCTCCTACGAGCAGTACTTC

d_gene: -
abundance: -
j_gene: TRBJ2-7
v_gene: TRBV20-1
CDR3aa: CSARVAANAYEQYF
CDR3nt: TGCAGTGCTAGAGTGGCAGCAAATGCCTACGAGCAGTACTTC

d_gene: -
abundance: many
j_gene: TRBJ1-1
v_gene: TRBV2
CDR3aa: CASRVGRWVNTEAFF
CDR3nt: TGTGCCAGCAGAGTTGGGCGCTGGGTGAACACTGAAGCTTTCTTT

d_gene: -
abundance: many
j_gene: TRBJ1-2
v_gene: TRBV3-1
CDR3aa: CAHMEETLFDYGYTF
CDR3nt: TGTGCCCACATGGAGGAGACCCTTTTTGACTATGGCTACACCTTC

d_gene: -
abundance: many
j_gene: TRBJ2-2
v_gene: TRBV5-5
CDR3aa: CASSWVYSLPNTGELFF
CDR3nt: TGTGCCAGCAGCTGGGTGTACTCCCTACCCAACACCGGGGAGCTGTTTTTT

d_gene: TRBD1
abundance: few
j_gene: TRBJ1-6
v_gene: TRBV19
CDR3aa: CASREGQQINSPLHF
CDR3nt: TGTGCCAGTAGAGAGGGACAGCAGATTAATTCACCCCTCCACTTT

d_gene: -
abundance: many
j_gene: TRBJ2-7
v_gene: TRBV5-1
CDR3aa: CASSLLRGTYEQYF
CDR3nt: TGCGCCAGCAGCTTGTTGCGGGGTACCTACGAGCAGTACTTC

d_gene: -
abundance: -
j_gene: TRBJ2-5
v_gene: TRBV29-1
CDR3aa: CSVDRGNQETQYF
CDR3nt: TGCAGCGTTGATCGGGGGAACCAAGAGACCCAGTACTTC

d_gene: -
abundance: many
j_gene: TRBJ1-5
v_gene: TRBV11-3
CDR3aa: CASSLGSGGYTQPQHF
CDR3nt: TGTGCCAGCAGCTTAGGGTCCGGCGGTTACACTCAGCCCCAGCATTTT

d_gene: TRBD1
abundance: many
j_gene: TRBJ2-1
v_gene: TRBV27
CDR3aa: CASSPHLTGGNEQFF
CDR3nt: TGTGCCAGCAGTCCGCACCTGACAGGGGGCAATGAGCAGTTCTTC

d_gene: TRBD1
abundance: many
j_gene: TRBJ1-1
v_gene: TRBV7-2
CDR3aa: CASRTGTNTEAFF
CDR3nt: TGTGCCAGCAGGACAGGGACGAACACTGAAGCTTTCTTT

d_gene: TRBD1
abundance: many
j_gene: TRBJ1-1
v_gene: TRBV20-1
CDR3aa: CSARVNRGNTEAFF
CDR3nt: TGCAGTGCTAGAGTGAACAGGGGGAACACTGAAGCTTTCTTT

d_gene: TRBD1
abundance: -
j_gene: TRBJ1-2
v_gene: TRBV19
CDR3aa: CASSSSYGTEDYGYTF
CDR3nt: TGTGCCAGTAGCTCCTCGTATGGGACAGAGGACTATGGCTACACCTTC

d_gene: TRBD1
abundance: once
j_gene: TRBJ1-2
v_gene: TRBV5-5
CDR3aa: CASRQPGGSGYTF
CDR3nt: TGTGCCAGCAGACAACCAGGGGGCTCTGGCTACACCTTC

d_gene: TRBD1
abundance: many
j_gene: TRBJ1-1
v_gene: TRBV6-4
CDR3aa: CASSVEGQRTFF
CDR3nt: TGTGCCAGCAGTGTCGAGGGACAGCGAACTTTCTTT

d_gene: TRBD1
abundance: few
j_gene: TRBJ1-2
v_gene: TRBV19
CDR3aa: CASSSGTGNNYGYTF
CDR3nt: TGTGCCAGTTCGTCGGGGACAGGGAATAACTATGGCTACACCTTC

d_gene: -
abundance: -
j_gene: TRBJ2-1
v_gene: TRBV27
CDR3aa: CASSSRPYNEQFF
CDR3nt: TGTGCCAGCAGTTCCCGACCCTACAATGAGCAGTTCTTC

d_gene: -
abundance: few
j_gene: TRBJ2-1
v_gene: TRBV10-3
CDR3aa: CAISEGRNEQFF
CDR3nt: TGTGCCATCAGTGAGGGTCGGAATGAGCAGTTCTTC

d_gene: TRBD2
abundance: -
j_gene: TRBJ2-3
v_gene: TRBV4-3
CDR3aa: CASSQELAGETDTQYF
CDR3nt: TGCGCCAGCAGCCAAGAACTTGCGGGAGAAACAGATACGCAGTATTTT

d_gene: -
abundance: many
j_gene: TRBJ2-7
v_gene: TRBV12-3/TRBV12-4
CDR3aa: CASSLQRDYEQYF
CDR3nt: TGTGCCAGCAGTTTACAGAGAGACTACGAGCAGTACTTC

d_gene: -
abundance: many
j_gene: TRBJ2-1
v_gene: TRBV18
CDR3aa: CASSAGQLNEQFF
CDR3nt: TGTGCCAGCTCTGCAGGGCAGTTGAATGAGCAGTTCTTC

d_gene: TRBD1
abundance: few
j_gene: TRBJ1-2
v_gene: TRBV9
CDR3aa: CASSQGQRAGGYTF
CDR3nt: TGTGCCAGCAGCCAGGGACAGAGGGCTGGTGGCTACACCTTC

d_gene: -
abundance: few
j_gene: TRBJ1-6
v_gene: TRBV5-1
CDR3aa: CASSYGQNSPLHF
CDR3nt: TGCGCCAGCAGCTACGGACAGAATTCACCCCTCCACTTT

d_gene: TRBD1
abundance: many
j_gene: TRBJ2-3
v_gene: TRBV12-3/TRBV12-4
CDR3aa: CASTANLDRGPEMQYF
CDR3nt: TGTGCCAGCACCGCTAACCTGGACAGGGGCCCTGAGATGCAGTATTTT

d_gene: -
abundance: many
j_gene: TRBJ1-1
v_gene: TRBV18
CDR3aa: CASSPMAAEAEAFF
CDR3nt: TGTGCCAGCTCACCGATGGCCGCTGAGGCTGAAGCTTTCTTT